This TCR beta chain was found in a study of blood T cell repertoires in COVID-19. Across the whole study: Acute-phase and convalescent COVID-19 samples originated in the United States, Italy and Spain.

As handled by the study authors: It was from reference gene primer amplification that nucleated cell counts were estimated. The protocol was immunoSEQ multiplex PCR, while the TCRdb copy is restricted to in-frame clones and leaves out a portion. The D gene and trimming were derived from the DNA, and the V and J assignments and clone size from that table. Among around 190,000 clones listed, 75% to 85% were seen once. Germline V gene data show CDR1 as LNHDA and CDR2 as SQIVND (reference sequence). CDR3 length: 16 amino acids. Trimming pared 6 bases from V and 0 bases from J, leaving 12 bases between. The study drew participants aged roughly 18 to 95 years from about two dozen US areas. The study counted Cohort 3 donors as recovered given two negative PCRs, clearance, or symptom resolution.

This receptor was identified in a man aged 35-49 years who had recovered from COVID-19. The sequencing sample was made of PBMCs or T cells enriched from blood (not recorded which). The genes are TRBV19 and TRBJ1-6, with a weak D call TRBD1 (6 bases). The CDR3 here is CASRSTGSSYNSPLHF. Written as DNA, the CDR3 is TGTGCCAGTAGATCGACAGGCAGCTCCTATAATTCACCCCTCCACTTT.